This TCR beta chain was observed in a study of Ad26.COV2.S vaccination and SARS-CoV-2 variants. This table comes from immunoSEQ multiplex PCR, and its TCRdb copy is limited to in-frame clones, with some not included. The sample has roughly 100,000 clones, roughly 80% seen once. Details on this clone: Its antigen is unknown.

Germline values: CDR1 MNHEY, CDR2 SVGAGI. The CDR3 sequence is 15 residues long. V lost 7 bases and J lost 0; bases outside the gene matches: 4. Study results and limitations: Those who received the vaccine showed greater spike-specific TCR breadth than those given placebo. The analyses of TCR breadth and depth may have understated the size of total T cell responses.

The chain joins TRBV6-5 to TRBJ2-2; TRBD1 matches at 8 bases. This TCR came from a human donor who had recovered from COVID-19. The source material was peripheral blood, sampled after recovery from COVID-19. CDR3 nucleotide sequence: TGTGCCAGCAAGGTGGACAGGGCGAACACCGGGGAGCTGTTTTTT. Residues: CASKVDRANTGELFF.